This entry is about one T cell receptor beta chain. This entry belongs to a study of T cell changes during pregnancy in multiple sclerosis. The protocol was immunoSEQ multiplex PCR, while the TCRdb copy is restricted to in-frame clones and leaves out a portion. The sample includes tens of thousands of clones, 90% to 95% seen only once; the top ten take around 0.64%. The V end lost 1 base, the J end lost 4 bases, and 18 bases lay between the germline ends. This CDR3 region has 17 residues. Germline CDR1 reads SGHDN; CDR2 reads FVKESK. This TCR was recovered from a female donor with multiple sclerosis, enrolled in a pregnancy study. This sequence joins TRBV14 and TRBJ2-3; D is unresolved. This material consisted of CD4+ T cells from peripheral blood mononuclear cells, taken in the third trimester of pregnancy. DNA for the CDR3: TGTGCCAGCAGCCAAGCGAATGTCCTAGTTCGCCCAGATACGCAGTATTTT. Translated, it gives CASSQANVLVRPDTQYF.